The T cell receptor beta chain under discussion was sequenced for a study of shared clonotypes between healthy human individuals. Whole-study findings and limits: At large depth, rarefaction still showed sorted-subset sequencing to be incomplete.

Trimming removed 7 bases from V and 9 bases from J; junction bases left unmatched: 13. The CDR3 covers 14 residues. From germline, CDR1 is LNHDA and CDR2 SQIVND (reference sequence). Concerning this clone itself: Its specificity is unknown.

Produced via immunoSEQ multiplex PCR; TCRdb's table is partial and in-frame only. The sample contains approximately 2,000,000 clones, 85% to 95% of which appear only once. The chain employs TRBV19 and TRBJ2-5; TRBD2 matches at 8 bases. The sample consisted of naive CD4+ T cells from PBMCs. The subset here: CD45RA+ positively selected. The origin of this receptor is a young man in good health. Some clones in this sample may be carry-over from other donors' samples. CDR3 DNA: TGTGCCAGTACCCCCGGGAGGGCCTCAGGCCCCCAGTACTTC. Protein product: CASTPGRASGPQYF.